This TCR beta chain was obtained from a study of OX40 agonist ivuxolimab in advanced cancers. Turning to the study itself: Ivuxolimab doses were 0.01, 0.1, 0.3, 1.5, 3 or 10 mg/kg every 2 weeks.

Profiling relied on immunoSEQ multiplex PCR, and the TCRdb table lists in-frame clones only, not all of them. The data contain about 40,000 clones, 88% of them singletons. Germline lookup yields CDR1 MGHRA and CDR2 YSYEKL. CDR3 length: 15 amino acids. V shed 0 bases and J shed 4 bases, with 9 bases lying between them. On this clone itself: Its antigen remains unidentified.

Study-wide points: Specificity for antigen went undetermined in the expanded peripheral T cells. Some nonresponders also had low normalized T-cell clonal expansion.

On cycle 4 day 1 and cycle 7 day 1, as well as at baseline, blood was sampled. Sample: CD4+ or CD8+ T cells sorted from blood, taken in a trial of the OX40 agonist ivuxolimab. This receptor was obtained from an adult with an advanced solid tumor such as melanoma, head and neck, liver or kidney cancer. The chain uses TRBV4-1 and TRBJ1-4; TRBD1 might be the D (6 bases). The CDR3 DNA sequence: TGCGCCAGCAGCCAAGATCGGGGGCTTAATGAAAAACTGTTTTTT. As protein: CASSQDRGLNEKLFF.